This T cell receptor (beta chain) was found in a study of Graves' ophthalmopathy and Graves' hyperthyroidism. Study conclusions and caveats: Detected in blood as well were most expanded thyroid clonotypes with frequency above 0.001. As the model predicted ophthalmopathy progression, it achieved a sensitivity of 70% to 71% and a specificity of around 73%.

Germline CDR1 and CDR2: MNHNS and SASEGT. V lost 6 bases to trimming and J lost 0 bases; unmatched junction nucleotides: 5. CDR3 size: 16 residues. Investigators amplified TCR beta CDR3 regions from RNA transcripts. RT-PCR was first run with HTBI primers, then multiplex PCR in a second round. TCRdb reprocessed the multiplex PCR reads with MiXCR, giving one entry per CDR3 protein. The sample lists fewer than 400,000 distinct CDR3 sequences; around 20% were seen once. Patients were left out if they had other autoimmune diseases, uncontrolled infections, pregnancy or lactation. Out of about 9.6 ml of fresh peripheral blood, PBMCs were obtained. The sample holds many counts of this clonotype. Its antigen is as yet unknown.

Material: peripheral blood. The source is a woman younger than 35 with Graves' ophthalmopathy. This chain joins TRBV6-1 and TRBJ1-5; 10 bases line up with TRBD1. The CDR3 sequence is CASRFGQGDSNQPQHF. The CDR3 nucleotides read TGTGCCAGCAGGTTCGGACAGGGGGATAGCAATCAGCCCCAGCATTTT.